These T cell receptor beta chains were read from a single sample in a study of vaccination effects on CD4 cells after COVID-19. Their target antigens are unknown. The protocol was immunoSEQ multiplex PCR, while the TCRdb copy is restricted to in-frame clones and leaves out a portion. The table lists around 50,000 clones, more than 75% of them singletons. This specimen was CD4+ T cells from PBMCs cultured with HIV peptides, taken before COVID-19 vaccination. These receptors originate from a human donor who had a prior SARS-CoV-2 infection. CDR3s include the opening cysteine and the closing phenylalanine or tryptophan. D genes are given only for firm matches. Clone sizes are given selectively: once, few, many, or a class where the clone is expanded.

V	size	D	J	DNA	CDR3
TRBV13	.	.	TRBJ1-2	TGTGCCAGCAGCTTAGGAGGGGGCTATGGCTACACCTTC	CASSLGGGYGYTF
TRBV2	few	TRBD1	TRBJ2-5	TGTGCCAGCGAGAGGGGACAGACTGACCAAGAGACCCAGTACTTC	CASERGQTDQETQYF
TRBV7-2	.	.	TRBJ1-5	TGTGCCAGCAGCTTTACGGGGAATCAGCCCCAGCATTTT	CASSFTGNQPQHF
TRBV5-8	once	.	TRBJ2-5	TGTGCCAGCAGCTTGCGGGGGGCAGGCGAGACCCAGTACTTC	CASSLRGAGETQYF
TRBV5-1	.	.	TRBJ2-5	TGCGCCAGCGGGACGTCGCCTCAAGAGACCCAGTACTTC	CASGTSPQETQYF
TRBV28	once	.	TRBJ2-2	TGTGCCAGCAGTTTATGGTTGGGGGAAACCACCGGGGAGCTGTTTTTT	CASSLWLGETTGELFF
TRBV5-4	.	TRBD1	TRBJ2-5	TGTGCCAGCAGCTTGAGAAGCAGGGGGCAAGAGACCCAGTACTTC	CASSLRSRGQETQYF
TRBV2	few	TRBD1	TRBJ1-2	TGTGCCAGCATTGGGACAGGGGGTCGGGGCTACACCTTC	CASIGTGGRGYTF
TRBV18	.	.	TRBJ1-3	TGTGCCAGCTCACCACTGTCAGGGGCCAACTCTGGAAACACCATATATTTT	CASSPLSGANSGNTIYF
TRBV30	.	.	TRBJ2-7	TGTGCAAGGCCGTTGGATTTCCCTTACGAGCAGTACTTC	CARPLDFPYEQYF
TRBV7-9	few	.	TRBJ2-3	TGTGCCAGCAGCAGGACGGCGGATACGCAGTATTTT	CASSRTADTQYF
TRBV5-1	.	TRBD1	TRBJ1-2	TGCGCCAGCAGCTTGGAGACAGGGTATGGCTACACCTTC	CASSLETGYGYTF
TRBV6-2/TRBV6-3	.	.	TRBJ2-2	TGTGCCAGCAGTTACGTCGCCGGGGAGCTGTTTTTT	CASSYVAGELFF
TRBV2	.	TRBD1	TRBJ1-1	TGTGCCAGCAGGGTGACAGGGGGCACTGAAGCTTTCTTT	CASRVTGGTEAFF
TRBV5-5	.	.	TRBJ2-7	TGTGCCAGCAGTTTCTCTTCAGGGAGCTGGGCCGTACGAGGGCAGTACTTC	CASSFSSGSWAVRGQYF
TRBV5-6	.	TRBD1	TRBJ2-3	TGTGCCAGTGCGAAGGACAGGGGGCTCACAGATACGCAGTATTTT	CASAKDRGLTDTQYF
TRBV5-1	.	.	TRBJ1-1	TGCGCCAGCAGCTTTGAGGGCTTGAACACTGAAGCTTTCTTT	CASSFEGLNTEAFF
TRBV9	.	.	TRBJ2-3	TGTGCCAGCAGCGTAGATCAGGGCACAGATACGCAGTATTTT	CASSVDQGTDTQYF
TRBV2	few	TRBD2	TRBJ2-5	TGTGCCAGCAGTCCCGGGACTAACATGGAGACCCAGTACTTC	CASSPGTNMETQYF
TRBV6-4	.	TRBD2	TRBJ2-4	TGTGCCAGCAGTGAAGGGAGGGGCAAAAACATTCAGTACTTC	CASSEGRGKNIQYF
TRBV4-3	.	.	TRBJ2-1	TGCGCCAGCAGCCAAGATAGAACTAGCTTGTACAATGAGCAGTTCTTC	CASSQDRTSLYNEQFF
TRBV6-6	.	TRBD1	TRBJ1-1	TGTGCCAGCAACACCCAGGGGGCGAACACTGAAGCTTTCTTT	CASNTQGANTEAFF
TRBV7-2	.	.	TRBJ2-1	TGTGCCAGCAGTTTCCGCCGGGGGCTACACAATGAGCAGTTCTTC	CASSFRRGLHNEQFF
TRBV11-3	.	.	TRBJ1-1	TGTGCCAGCAGCCCTAGGGACGGAGGGAACACTGAAGCTTTCTTT	CASSPRDGGNTEAFF
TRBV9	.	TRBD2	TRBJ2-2	TGTGCCAGCAGCGTTAGCGGGGACTACACCGGGGAGCTGTTTTTT	CASSVSGDYTGELFF
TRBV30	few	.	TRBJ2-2	TGTGCCTGGAGTGCCGGTTACACCGGGGAGCTGTTTTTT	CAWSAGYTGELFF
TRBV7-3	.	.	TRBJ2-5	TGTGCCAGCAGCTTAGGGGGCCGGGGAGAGACCCAGTACTTC	CASSLGGRGETQYF
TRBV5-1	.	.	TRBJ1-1	TGCGCCAGCAGCGAAGGGGTAAACACTGAAGCTTTCTTT	CASSEGVNTEAFF
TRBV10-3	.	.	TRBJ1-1	TGTGCCAGCCGGACAGACCTGAACACTGAAGCTTTCTTT	CASRTDLNTEAFF
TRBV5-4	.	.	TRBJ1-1	TGTGCCAGCAGCTTGGATCGGGAGCGGCCGGAAGCTTTCTTT	CASSLDRERPEAFF
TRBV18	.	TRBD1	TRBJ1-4	TGTGCCAGCTCGTTTAACAGGGGTGAAAAACTGTTTTTT	CASSFNRGEKLFF
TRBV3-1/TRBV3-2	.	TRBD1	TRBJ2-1	TGTGCCAGCAGCCAAGAGAGCCAGGGGGCATTTTTCCGTGCTGAGCAGTTCTTC	CASSQESQGAFFRAEQFF
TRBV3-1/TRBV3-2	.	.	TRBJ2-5	TGTGCCAGCAGCCAAGTGGCGCTTTCAGAGACCCAGTACTTC	CASSQVALSETQYF
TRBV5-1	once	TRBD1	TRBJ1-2	TGCGCCAGCAGCTTGGAAACCGGGACAGGGGGCATCTACACCTTC	CASSLETGTGGIYTF
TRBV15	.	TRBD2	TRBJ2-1	TGTGCCACCAGAGTCTGGAGCGGGGACAATGAGCAGTTCTTC	CATRVWSGDNEQFF
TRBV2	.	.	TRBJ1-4	TGTGCCAGCAGTGAAGGGTTGTCTACTAATGAAAAACTGTTTTTT	CASSEGLSTNEKLFF
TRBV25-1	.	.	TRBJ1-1	TGTGCCAGCAGTCACTTCGGACAGATGAACACTGAAGCTTTCTTT	CASSHFGQMNTEAFF
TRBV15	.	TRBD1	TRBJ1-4	TGTGCCACCAGCAGAGAGGGGACAGCCGCTAATGAAAAACTGTTTTTT	CATSREGTAANEKLFF
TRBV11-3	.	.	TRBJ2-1	TGTGCCAGCAGCTTAGCGTACGGGTCCTACAATGAGCAGTTCTTC	CASSLAYGSYNEQFF
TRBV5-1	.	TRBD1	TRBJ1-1	TGCGCCAGCAGCAGAAACAGGGGAGGCACTGAAGCTTTCTTT	CASSRNRGGTEAFF
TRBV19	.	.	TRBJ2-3	TGTGCCAGTAGTATCTTTTCCCAGCGGGTGACAGATACGCAGTATTTT	CASSIFSQRVTDTQYF
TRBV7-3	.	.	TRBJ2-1	TGTGCCAGCAGCTTAAGCGGCGGGCAGGGCCGAGAGCAGTTCTTC	CASSLSGGQGREQFF
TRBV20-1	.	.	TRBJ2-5	TGCAGTGCCTGGGACAAAGAGACCCAGTACTTC	CSAWDKETQYF
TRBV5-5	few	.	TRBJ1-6	TGTGCCAGCAGCTCCCGACAGTGGGATAATTCACCCCTCCACTTT	CASSSRQWDNSPLHF
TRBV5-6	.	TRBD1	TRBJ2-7	TGTGCCAGCAGCCTGGGACAGTACATCTACGAGCAGTACTTC	CASSLGQYIYEQYF
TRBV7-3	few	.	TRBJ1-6	TGTGCCAGCAGCTTAGGGAGGAATTCACCCCTCCACTTT	CASSLGRNSPLHF
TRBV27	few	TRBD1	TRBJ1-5	TGTGCCAGCAGTTCTGGCCCAAACAGGGGCACAAATCAGCCCCAGCATTTT	CASSSGPNRGTNQPQHF
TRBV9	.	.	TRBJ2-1	TGTGCCAGCAGCGTAGGGAGAGTGGATGAGCAGTTCTTC	CASSVGRVDEQFF